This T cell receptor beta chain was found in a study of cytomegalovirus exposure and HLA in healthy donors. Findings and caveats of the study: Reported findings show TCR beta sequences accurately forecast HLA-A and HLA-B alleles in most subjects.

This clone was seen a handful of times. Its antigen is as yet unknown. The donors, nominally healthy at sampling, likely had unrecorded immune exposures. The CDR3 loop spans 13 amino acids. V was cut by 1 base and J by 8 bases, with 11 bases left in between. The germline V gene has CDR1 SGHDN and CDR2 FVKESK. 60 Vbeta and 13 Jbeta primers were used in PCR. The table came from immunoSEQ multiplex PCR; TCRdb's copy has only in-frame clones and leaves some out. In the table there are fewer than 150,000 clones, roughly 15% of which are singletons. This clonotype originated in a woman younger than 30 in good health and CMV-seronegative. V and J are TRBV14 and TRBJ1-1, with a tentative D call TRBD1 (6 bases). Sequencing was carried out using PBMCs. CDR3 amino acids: CASSQARTAEAFF. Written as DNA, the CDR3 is TGTGCCAGCAGCCAAGCCCGGACAGCCGAAGCTTTCTTT.